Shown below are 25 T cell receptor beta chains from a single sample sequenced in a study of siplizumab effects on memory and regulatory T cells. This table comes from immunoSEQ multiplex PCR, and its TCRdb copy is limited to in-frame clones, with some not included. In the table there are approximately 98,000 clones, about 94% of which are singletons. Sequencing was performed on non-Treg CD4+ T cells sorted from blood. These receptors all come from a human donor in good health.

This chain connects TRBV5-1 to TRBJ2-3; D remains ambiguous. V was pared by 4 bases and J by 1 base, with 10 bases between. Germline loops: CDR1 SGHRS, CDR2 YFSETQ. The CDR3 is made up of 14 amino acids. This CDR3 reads CASSPGSGTDTQYF. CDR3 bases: TGCGCCAGCAGCCCCGGGTCTGGCACAGATACGCAGTATTTT.

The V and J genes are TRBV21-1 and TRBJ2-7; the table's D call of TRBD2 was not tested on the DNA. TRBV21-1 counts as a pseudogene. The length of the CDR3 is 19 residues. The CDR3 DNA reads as TGTGCCAGCAGCCGGCCCCGGAATGGAGCCCGGTATCACCTTTACGAGCAGTACTTC. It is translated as CASSRPRNGARYHLYEQYF.

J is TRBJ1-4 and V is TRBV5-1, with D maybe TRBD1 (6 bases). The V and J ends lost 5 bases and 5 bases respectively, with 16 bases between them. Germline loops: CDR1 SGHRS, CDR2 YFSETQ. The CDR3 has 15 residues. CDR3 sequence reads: CASSYSGTMNEKLFF. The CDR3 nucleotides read TGCGCCAGCAGTTACTCGGGGACAATGAATGAAAAACTGTTTTTT.

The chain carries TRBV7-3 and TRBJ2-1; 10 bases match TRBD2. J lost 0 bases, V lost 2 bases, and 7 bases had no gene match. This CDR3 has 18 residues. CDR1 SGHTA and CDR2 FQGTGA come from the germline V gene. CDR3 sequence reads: CASSLVGRLAGSYNEQFF. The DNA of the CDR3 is TGTGCCAGCAGCTTAGTAGGGAGACTAGCGGGCTCCTACAATGAGCAGTTCTTC.

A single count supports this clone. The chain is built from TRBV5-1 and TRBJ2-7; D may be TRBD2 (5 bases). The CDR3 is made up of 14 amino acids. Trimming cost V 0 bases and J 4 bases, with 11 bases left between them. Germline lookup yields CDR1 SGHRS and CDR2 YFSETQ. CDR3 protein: CASSLGPAEYEQYF. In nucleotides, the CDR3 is TGCGCCAGCAGCTTGGGTCCAGCGGAATACGAGCAGTACTTC.

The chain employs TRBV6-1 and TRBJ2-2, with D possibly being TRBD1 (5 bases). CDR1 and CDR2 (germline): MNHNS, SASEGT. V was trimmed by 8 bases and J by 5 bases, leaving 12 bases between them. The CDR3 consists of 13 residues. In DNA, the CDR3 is TGTGCCAGCTCCCGACAGATGACCGGGGAGCTGTTTTTT. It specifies CASSRQMTGELFF.

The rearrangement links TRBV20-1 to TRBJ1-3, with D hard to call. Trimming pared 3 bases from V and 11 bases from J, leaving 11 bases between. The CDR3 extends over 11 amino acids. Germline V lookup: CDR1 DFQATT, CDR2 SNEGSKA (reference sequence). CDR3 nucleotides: TGCAGTGCTAGTGGCCGGGGTGCCATATATTTT. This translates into CSASGRGAIYF.

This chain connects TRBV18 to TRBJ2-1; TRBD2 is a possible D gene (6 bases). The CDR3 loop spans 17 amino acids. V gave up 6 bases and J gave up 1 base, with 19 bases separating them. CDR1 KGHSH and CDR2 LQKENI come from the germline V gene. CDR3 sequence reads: CASSPALGGSSYNEQFF. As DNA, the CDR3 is TGTGCCAGCTCGCCTGCCCTTGGAGGGAGTTCCTACAATGAGCAGTTCTTC.

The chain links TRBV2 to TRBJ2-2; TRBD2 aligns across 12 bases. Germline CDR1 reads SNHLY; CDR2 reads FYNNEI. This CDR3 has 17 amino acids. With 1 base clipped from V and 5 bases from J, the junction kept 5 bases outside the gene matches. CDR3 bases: TGTGCCAGCAGTGAAGGACTAGCGGGAGCATGGACCGGGGAGCTGTTTTTT. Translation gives CASSEGLAGAWTGELFF.

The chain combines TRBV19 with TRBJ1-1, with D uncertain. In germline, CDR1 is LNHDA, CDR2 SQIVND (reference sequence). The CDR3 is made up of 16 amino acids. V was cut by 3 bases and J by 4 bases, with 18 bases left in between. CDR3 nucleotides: TGTGCCAGTAGTATGAGGGTTTCGGGGAGCGGCACTGAAGCTTTCTTT. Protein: CASSMRVSGSGTEAFF.

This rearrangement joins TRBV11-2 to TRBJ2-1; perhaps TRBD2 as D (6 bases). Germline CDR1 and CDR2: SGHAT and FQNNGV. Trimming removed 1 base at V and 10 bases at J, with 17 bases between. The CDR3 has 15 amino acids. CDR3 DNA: TGTGCCAGCAGCTTAGTAGTGGGGGGTCGTGGCGAGCAGTTCTTC. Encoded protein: CASSLVVGGRGEQFF. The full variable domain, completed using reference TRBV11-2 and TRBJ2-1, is EAGVAQSPRYKIIEKRQSVAFWCNPISGHATLYWYQQILGQGPKLLIQFQNNGVVDDSQLPKDRFSAERLKGVDSTLKIQPAKLEDSAVYLCASSLVVGGRGEQFFGPGTRLTVL.

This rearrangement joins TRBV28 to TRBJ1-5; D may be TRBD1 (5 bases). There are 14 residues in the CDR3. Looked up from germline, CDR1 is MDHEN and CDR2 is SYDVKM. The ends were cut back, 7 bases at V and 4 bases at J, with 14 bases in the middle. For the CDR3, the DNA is TGTGCCAGCACGGGGGGAGGGAGAAATCAGCCCCAGCATTTT. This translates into CASTGGGRNQPQHF.

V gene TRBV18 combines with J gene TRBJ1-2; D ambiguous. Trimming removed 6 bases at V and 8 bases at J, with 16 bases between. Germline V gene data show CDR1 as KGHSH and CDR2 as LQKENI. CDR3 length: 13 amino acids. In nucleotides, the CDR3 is TGTGCCAGCTCCGCTGCTGGGGTCTCGGGCTACACCTTC. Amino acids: CASSAAGVSGYTF.

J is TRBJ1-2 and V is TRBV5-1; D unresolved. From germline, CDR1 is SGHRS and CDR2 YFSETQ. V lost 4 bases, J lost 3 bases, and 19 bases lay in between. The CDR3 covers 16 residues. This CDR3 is CASSPGDTRIYYGYTF. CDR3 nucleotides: TGCGCCAGCAGCCCGGGAGATACAAGGATCTACTATGGCTACACCTTC.

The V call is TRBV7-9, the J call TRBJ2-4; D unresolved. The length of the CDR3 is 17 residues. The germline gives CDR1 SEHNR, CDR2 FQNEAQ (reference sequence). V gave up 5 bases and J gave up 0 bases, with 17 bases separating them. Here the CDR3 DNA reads TGTGCCAGCAGCGAATTGGGTGACTTCCTAGCCAAAAACATTCAGTACTTC. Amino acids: CASSELGDFLAKNIQYF.

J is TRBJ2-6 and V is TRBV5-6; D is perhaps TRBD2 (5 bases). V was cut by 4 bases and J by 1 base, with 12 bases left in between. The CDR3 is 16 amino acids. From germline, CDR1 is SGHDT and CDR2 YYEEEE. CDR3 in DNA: TGTGCCAGCAGCCTCGGACTGCTATCTGGGGCCAACGTCCTGACTTTC. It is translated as CASSLGLLSGANVLTF. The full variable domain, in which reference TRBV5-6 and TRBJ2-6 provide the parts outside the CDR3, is DAGVTQSPTHLIKTRGQQVTLRCSPKSGHDTVSWYQQALGQGPQFIFQYYEEEERQRGNFPDRFSGHQFPNYSSELNVNALLLGDSALYLCASSLGLLSGANVLTFGAGSRLTVL.

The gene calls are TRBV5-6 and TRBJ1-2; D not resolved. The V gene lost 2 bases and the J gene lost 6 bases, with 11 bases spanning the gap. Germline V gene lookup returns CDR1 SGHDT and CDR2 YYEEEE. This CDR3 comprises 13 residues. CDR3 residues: CASSLGRRDGYTF. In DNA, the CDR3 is TGTGCCAGCAGCTTAGGACGACGGGATGGCTACACCTTC.

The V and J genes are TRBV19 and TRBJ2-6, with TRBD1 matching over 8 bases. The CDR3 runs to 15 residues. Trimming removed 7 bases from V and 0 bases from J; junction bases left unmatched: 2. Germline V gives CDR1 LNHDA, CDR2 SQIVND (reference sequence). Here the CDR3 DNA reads TGTGCCAGTACTCAGGGGGCCTCTGGGGCCAACGTCCTGACTTTC. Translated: CASTQGASGANVLTF.

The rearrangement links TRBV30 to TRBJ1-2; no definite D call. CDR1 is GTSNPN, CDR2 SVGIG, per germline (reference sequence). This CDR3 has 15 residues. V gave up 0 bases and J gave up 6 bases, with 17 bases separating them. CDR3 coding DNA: TGTGCCTGGAGTGTTCAATCGCGGGCATTACATGGCTACACCTTC. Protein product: CAWSVQSRALHGYTF. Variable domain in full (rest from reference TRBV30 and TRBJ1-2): SQTIHQWPATLVQPVGSPLSLECTVEGTSNPNLYWYRQAAGRGLQLLFYSVGIGQISSEVPQNLSASRPQDRQFILSSKKLLLSDSGFYLCAWSVQSRALHGYTFGSGTRLTVV.

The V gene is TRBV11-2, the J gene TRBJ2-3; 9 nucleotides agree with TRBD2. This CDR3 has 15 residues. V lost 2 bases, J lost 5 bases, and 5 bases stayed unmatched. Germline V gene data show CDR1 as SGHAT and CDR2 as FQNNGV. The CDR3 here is CASSLLLAGRDTQYF. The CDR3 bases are TGTGCCAGCAGCTTACTCCTAGCGGGAAGAGATACGCAGTATTTT.

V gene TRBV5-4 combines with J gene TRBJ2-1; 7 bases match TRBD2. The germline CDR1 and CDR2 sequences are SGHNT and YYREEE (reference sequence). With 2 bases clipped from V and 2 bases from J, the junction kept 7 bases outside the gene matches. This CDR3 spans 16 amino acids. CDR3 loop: CASSFGGSFTYNEQFF. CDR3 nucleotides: TGTGCCAGCAGCTTCGGCGGGAGTTTCACCTACAATGAGCAGTTCTTC.

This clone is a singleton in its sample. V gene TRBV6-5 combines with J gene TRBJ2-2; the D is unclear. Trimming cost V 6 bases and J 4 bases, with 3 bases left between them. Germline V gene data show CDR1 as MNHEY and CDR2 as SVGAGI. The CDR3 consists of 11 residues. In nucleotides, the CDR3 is TGTGCCAGCAGATCCACCGGGGAGCTGTTTTTT. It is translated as CASRSTGELFF.

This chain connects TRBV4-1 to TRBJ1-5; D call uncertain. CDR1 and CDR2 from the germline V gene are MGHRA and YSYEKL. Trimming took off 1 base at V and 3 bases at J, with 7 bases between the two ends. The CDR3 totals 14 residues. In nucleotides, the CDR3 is TGCGCCAGCAGCCAAGTTAGCCTCAATCAGCCCCAGCATTTT. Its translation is CASSQVSLNQPQHF.

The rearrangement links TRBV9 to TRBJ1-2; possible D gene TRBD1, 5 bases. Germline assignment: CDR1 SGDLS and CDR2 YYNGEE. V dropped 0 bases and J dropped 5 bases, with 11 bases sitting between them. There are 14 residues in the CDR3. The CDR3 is CASSVGTGDYGYTF. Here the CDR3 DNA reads TGTGCCAGCAGCGTAGGAACAGGTGATTATGGCTACACCTTC.

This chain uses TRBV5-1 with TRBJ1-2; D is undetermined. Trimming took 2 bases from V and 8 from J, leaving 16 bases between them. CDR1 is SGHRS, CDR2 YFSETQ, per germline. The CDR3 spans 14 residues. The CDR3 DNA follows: TGCGCCAGCAGCTTCGACGGGATCTCAGGAGGCTACACCTTC. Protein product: CASSFDGISGGYTF.